A selection of T cell receptor beta chains follows, all from one sample in a study of cytomegalovirus exposure and HLA in healthy donors. The assay was immunoSEQ multiplex PCR, and TCRdb's table has in-frame clones only and misses some. The table has under 200,000 clones, around three quarters seen once; the top ten hold under 3%. The sample consisted of PBMCs. The receptors were gathered from a woman aged 50 to 65 in good health and CMV-seronegative. Both conserved end residues are part of each CDR3. The D gene is left open where the match is weak. Expanded clones are given a class, and other clones once, few, many or no size at all.

TRBD1,TRBJ1-2,TRBV28,NA,CASREGTGPLGYGYTF,TGTGCCAGCAGAGAGGGGACAGGGCCCCTAGGGTATGGCTACACCTTC
NA,TRBJ2-1,TRBV9,once,CASSGRSAGYNEQFF,TGTGCCAGCAGCGGACGGAGCGCCGGCTACAATGAGCAGTTCTTC
NA,TRBJ2-5,TRBV2,few,CAGARGQETQYF,TGTGCCGGGGCGCGGGGCCAAGAGACCCAGTACTTC
TRBD2,TRBJ2-2,TRBV30,NA,CAWSPRRGGRELFF,TGTGCCTGGAGTCCCCGGCGGGGGGGGAGGGAGCTGTTTTTT
TRBD1,TRBJ2-1,TRBV29-1,NA,CSVAAGQGAREQFF,TGCAGCGTTGCCGCGGGACAGGGGGCGAGGGAGCAGTTCTTC
TRBD2,TRBJ2-5,TRBV7-2,NA,CASSVGLGETQYF,TGTGCCAGCAGCGTGGGACTAGGCGAGACCCAGTACTTC
TRBD1,TRBJ1-6,TRBV7-9,NA,CASSDRGFGNSPLHF,TGTGCCAGCAGCGACAGGGGGTTTGGCAATTCACCCCTCCACTTT
NA,TRBJ1-4,TRBV28,once,CASSQYDGHKTNEKLFF,TGTGCCAGCAGTCAATACGACGGACACAAAACTAATGAAAAACTGTTTTTT
NA,TRBJ2-3,TRBV7-9,NA,CASSLSGEADTQYF,TGTGCCAGCAGCTTGTCGGGTGAGGCAGATACGCAGTATTTT
TRBD2,TRBJ2-2,TRBV7-6,few,CASSLDAGAGELFF,TGTGCCAGCAGCTTAGATGCGGGGGCCGGGGAGCTGTTTTTT
TRBD1,TRBJ1-1,TRBV4-3,NA,CASSQVQGANTEAFF,TGCGCCAGCAGCCAGGTACAGGGGGCTAACACTGAAGCTTTCTTT
NA,TRBJ1-6,TRBV7-8,NA,CASSLAGQGLKRYNSPLHF,TGTGCCAGCAGCTTAGCGGGTCAGGGCCTTAAGAGATATAATTCACCCCTCCACTTT
TRBD1,TRBJ2-7,TRBV7-9,NA,CASSTASGTENYEQYF,TGTGCCAGCAGCACCGCATCGGGGACAGAAAACTACGAGCAGTACTTC
TRBD2,TRBJ2-3,TRBV6-5,NA,CASRQLAGPADTQYF,TGTGCCAGCAGACAATTAGCGGGACCCGCAGATACGCAGTATTTT
TRBD1,TRBJ1-3,TRBV18,NA,CASSPSGQGNTIYF,TGTGCCAGCTCACCATCGGGACAGGGAAACACCATATATTTT
TRBD1,TRBJ1-4,TRBV6-5,NA,CASSRDRGSEKLFF,TGTGCCAGCAGTAGGGACAGGGGGTCTGAAAAACTGTTTTTT
NA,TRBJ1-1,TRBV12-5,NA,CASGWTGGGMNTEAFF,TGTGCTAGTGGTTGGACGGGGGGTGGGATGAACACTGAAGCTTTCTTT
NA,TRBJ1-1,TRBV6-6,NA,CASSLRGENTEAFF,TGTGCCAGCAGTCTCCGGGGGGAGAACACTGAAGCTTTCTTT
NA,TRBJ1-6,TRBV6-5,NA,CASSYFGSSYNSPLHF,TGTGCCAGCAGTTATTTCGGGAGCTCCTATAATTCACCCCTCCACTTT
NA,TRBJ2-5,TRBV4-3,NA,CASSQDPGGSAQETQYF,TGCGCCAGCAGCCAAGACCCCGGCGGTAGCGCCCAAGAGACCCAGTACTTC
NA,TRBJ1-1,TRBV10-2,NA,CASSYQGNTEAFF,TGCGCCAGCAGTTATCAGGGGAACACTGAAGCTTTCTTT
TRBD1,TRBJ1-2,TRBV28,once,CASSPGQGGYGYTF,TGTGCCAGCAGTCCCGGACAGGGTGGCTATGGCTACACCTTC
TRBD1,TRBJ2-7,TRBV6-5,NA,CASRPGQGKQYF,TGTGCCAGCAGGCCGGGACAGGGGAAGCAGTACTTC
NA,TRBJ1-5,TRBV7-9,NA,CASSQAQIHSNQPQHF,TGTGCCAGCAGCCAGGCGCAGATTCATAGCAATCAGCCCCAGCATTTT
NA,TRBJ2-2,TRBV11-3,NA,CASSGGGDTGELFF,TGTGCCAGCAGCGGAGGAGGGGACACCGGGGAGCTGTTTTTT
TRBD2,TRBJ2-2,TRBV10-1,NA,CARVREDRGAGELFF,TGCGCCAGGGTACGGGAGGACCGGGGGGCCGGGGAGCTGTTTTTT
NA,TRBJ2-1,TRBV6-1,NA,CASSELAPWYNEQFF,TGTGCCAGCAGTGAATTAGCTCCTTGGTACAATGAGCAGTTCTTC
TRBD2,TRBJ2-3,TRBV5-6,once,CASSASTGGDTQYF,TGTGCCAGCAGCGCCTCGACGGGGGGAGATACGCAGTATTTT
TRBD2,TRBJ2-7,TRBV4-3,NA,CASSQEAAGGYEQYF,TGCGCCAGCAGCCAAGAGGCGGCGGGGGGCTACGAGCAGTACTTC
TRBD2,TRBJ2-7,TRBV2,NA,CASSPGGTYEQYF,TGTGCCAGCAGTCCCGGGGGGACCTACGAGCAGTACTTC
TRBD1,TRBJ2-7,TRBV7-2,few,CASSQGLGTGIPYEQYF,TGTGCCAGCAGCCAAGGGCTTGGGACAGGGATTCCCTACGAGCAGTACTTC
NA,TRBJ1-5,TRBV27,NA,CASSLSRDRPQHF,TGTGCCAGCAGTTTATCTAGAGATCGGCCCCAGCATTTT
NA,TRBJ1-5,TRBV15,NA,CATSRDRSPNQPQHF,TGTGCCACCAGCAGAGATCGGTCCCCCAATCAGCCCCAGCATTTT
TRBD2,TRBJ2-1,TRBV6-6,NA,CASRERLAGGLNEQFF,TGTGCCAGCAGGGAAAGACTAGCGGGAGGGCTCAATGAGCAGTTCTTC
TRBD1,TRBJ2-7,TRBV7-9,NA,CSSSTGVEQYF,TGTTCCAGCAGCACAGGGGTCGAGCAGTACTTC
TRBD1,TRBJ1-1,TRBV29-1,NA,CSVGDRLTEAFF,TGCAGCGTGGGGGACAGGCTTACTGAAGCTTTCTTT
NA,TRBJ1-1,TRBV21-1,NA,CARSLPPSRATEAFF,TGTGCCAGAAGCCTTCCCCCGAGCAGGGCCACTGAAGCTTTCTTT
NA,TRBJ1-2,TRBV28,NA,CASSYPPSDYTF,TGTGCCAGCAGTTATCCGCCCAGTGACTACACCTTC
TRBD1,TRBJ2-7,TRBV25-1,NA,CASSVPGTGDTYEQYF,TGTGCCAGCAGTGTACCCGGGACAGGGGATACCTACGAGCAGTACTTC
NA,TRBJ1-1,TRBV18,few,CASSPLGSRNTEAFF,TGTGCCAGCTCACCATTGGGGAGTCGGAACACTGAAGCTTTCTTT
TRBD1,TRBJ1-1,TRBV7-6,NA,CASSLNTGEVIEAFF,TGTGCCAGCAGCTTAAACACAGGGGAAGTAATTGAAGCTTTCTTT
NA,TRBJ2-5,TRBV7-2,NA,CASSLGARQETQYF,TGTGCCAGCAGCTTAGGGGCCAGACAAGAGACCCAGTACTTC
TRBD1,TRBJ1-1,TRBV27,NA,CASSLSNTGVMITEAFF,TGTGCCAGCAGTTTATCGAACACAGGGGTTATGATCACTGAAGCTTTCTTT
NA,TRBJ2-3,TRBV4-3,few,CASSQVAGRGDTQYF,TGCGCCAGCAGCCAAGTGGCCGGCCGGGGGGATACGCAGTATTTT
NA,TRBJ2-5,TRBV25-1,NA,CASSEYETQYF,TGTGCCAGCAGTGAGTATGAGACCCAGTACTTC
NA,TRBJ2-7,TRBV6-5,NA,CASSYSKAVSAYEQYF,TGTGCCAGCAGTTACTCGAAGGCGGTGAGTGCCTACGAGCAGTACTTC
NA,TRBJ2-1,TRBV6-5,NA,CASSYGEPGEQFF,TGTGCCAGCAGTTACGGGGAGCCGGGTGAGCAGTTCTTC
NA,TRBJ2-5,TRBV2,NA,CASPGRPEQETQYF,TGTGCCAGCCCAGGGAGGCCGGAACAAGAGACCCAGTACTTC